The rows below give T cell receptor beta chains drawn from one sample of a study of shared clonotypes between healthy human individuals. The protocol was immunoSEQ multiplex PCR, while the TCRdb copy is restricted to in-frame clones and leaves out a portion. The table includes about 2 million clones, approximately 94% detected once. Source material: naive CD8+ T cells sorted from blood. The receptors were sampled from a young man in good health. Each CDR3 is given with its conserved first and last residue. The order of the fields is J gene, V gene, D gene, clone size, CDR3 protein, CDR3 DNA. The D gene is left open where the match is weak. Clone size, where shown, is once, few, many, or a class for clones that have expanded.

J gene: TRBJ2-3; V gene: TRBV15; D gene: .; clone size: .; CDR3 protein: CATSRTRITDTQYF; CDR3 DNA: TGTGCCACCAGCAGAACTAGGATAACAGATACGCAGTATTTT
J gene: TRBJ1-5; V gene: TRBV6-1; D gene: .; clone size: .; CDR3 protein: CASSGGGGSGGEFHQPQHF; CDR3 DNA: TGTGCCAGCAGTGGCGGGGGTGGCTCCGGAGGTGAGTTTCATCAGCCCCAGCATTTT
J gene: TRBJ1-6; V gene: TRBV27; D gene: .; clone size: .; CDR3 protein: CASSSRIGRSPLHF; CDR3 DNA: TGTGCCAGCAGCAGTCGCATAGGAAGATCACCCCTCCACTTT
J gene: TRBJ2-7; V gene: TRBV2; D gene: .; clone size: once; CDR3 protein: CASSDVSTYEQYF; CDR3 DNA: TGTGCCAGCAGTGACGTCAGCACCTACGAGCAGTACTTC
J gene: TRBJ2-7; V gene: TRBV2; D gene: TRBD2; clone size: .; CDR3 protein: CASSVANAGVSSYEQYF; CDR3 DNA: TGTGCCAGCAGTGTGGCAAACGCGGGGGTAAGCTCCTACGAGCAGTACTTC
J gene: TRBJ1-4; V gene: TRBV10-3; D gene: TRBD1; clone size: .; CDR3 protein: CAISKTGQSNEKLFF; CDR3 DNA: TGTGCCATCAGTAAAACGGGACAGTCGAATGAAAAACTGTTTTTT
J gene: TRBJ2-2; V gene: TRBV27; D gene: TRBD1; clone size: .; CDR3 protein: CASSFLTGQGSGELFF; CDR3 DNA: TGTGCCAGCAGTTTCCTCACGGGACAGGGTTCCGGGGAGCTGTTTTTT
J gene: TRBJ1-5; V gene: TRBV5-1; D gene: TRBD1; clone size: .; CDR3 protein: CASSSTGAPNQPQHF; CDR3 DNA: TGCGCCAGCAGCTCTACAGGGGCCCCAAATCAGCCCCAGCATTTT
J gene: TRBJ2-7; V gene: TRBV2; D gene: .; clone size: .; CDR3 protein: CASSIGEIGYEQYF; CDR3 DNA: TGTGCCAGCAGTATCGGGGAGATAGGCTACGAGCAGTACTTC
J gene: TRBJ1-1; V gene: TRBV6-1; D gene: .; clone size: .; CDR3 protein: CASSERGLNTEAFF; CDR3 DNA: TGTGCCAGCAGTGAAAGGGGTTTGAACACTGAAGCTTTCTTT
J gene: TRBJ2-5; V gene: TRBV19; D gene: TRBD2; clone size: .; CDR3 protein: CASKQRGYQETQYF; CDR3 DNA: TGTGCCAGTAAACAGCGGGGCTACCAAGAGACCCAGTACTTC